The present T cell receptor beta chain was sequenced within a study of blood T cell repertoires in COVID-19. Seattle's cohort entered during active infection and was followed longitudinally. The CDR3 extends over 13 amino acids. V gave up 6 bases and J gave up 3 bases, with 12 bases separating them. Germline CDR1 KGHSH, CDR2 LQKENI. Generated by immunoSEQ multiplex PCR, the TCRdb table keeps only in-frame clones and is missing some. The sample yields under 300,000 clones, roughly 90% seen once. V and J are TRBV18 and TRBJ2-7, with D possibly being TRBD1 (6 bases). What was sequenced was peripheral blood. The sequence was obtained from a young woman with COVID-19, enrolled during active disease. CDR3 loop: CASSLGQNYEQYF. The CDR3 DNA sequence: TGTGCCAGCTCGCTAGGACAGAACTACGAGCAGTACTTC. The full variable domain, its missing parts supplied by reference TRBV18 and TRBJ2-7, is NAGVMQNPRHLVRRRGQEARLRCSPMKGHSHVYWYRQLPEEGLKFMVYLQKENIIDESGMPKERFSAEFPKEGPSILRIQQVVRGDSAAYFCASSLGQNYEQYFGPGTRLTVT.